This entry concerns a single TCR beta chain. The CDR3 is 12 residues long. The V gene's germline CDR1 is MNHEY and CDR2 SVGAGI. Trimming took off 8 bases at V and 9 bases at J, with 14 bases between the two ends. Authors' methods: Estimates of nucleated cell counts were drawn from the amplification of reference gene primers. The repertoire was sequenced with immunoSEQ multiplex PCR; TCRdb's copy has only in-frame clones and lacks some. V and J calls plus clone size are reproduced from that table; the DNA served to infer D and trimming. Among 200,000 or so clones, roughly 90% were seen once, and the ten largest hold over 7%. The data derive from a study of blood T cell repertoires in COVID-19. Self-reported history from a screening survey and questionnaire set each donor's cohort. Before being deemed recovered, Cohort 3 donors had two negative PCRs, clearance, or symptom resolution.

This receptor was taken from a woman in her late teens or twenties who had recovered from COVID-19. Source material: PBMCs or T cells enriched from blood (not recorded which). The V call is TRBV6-5, the J call TRBJ2-1, with D perhaps TRBD1 (5 bases). The CDR3 nucleotides read TGTGCCAGCGGAACTGGGGCGGCTGAGCAGTTCTTC. It codes for CASGTGAAEQFF.